One and the same sample provided the 27 T cell receptor beta chains below, sequenced in a study of T cell responses to AZD1222 COVID-19 vaccine. Data came from immunoSEQ multiplex PCR; TCRdb stores just in-frame clones and leaves some out. The sample carries more than 150,000 clones, 92% recorded once. The sample here was peripheral blood, taken on day 0 of AZD1222 vaccination. The receptors come from an adult in good health.

The J gene is TRBJ2-5, the V gene TRBV6-2 or TRBV6-3; D not resolved. V gave up 2 bases and J gave up 5 bases, with 12 bases separating them. There are 14 residues in the CDR3. CDR1 is MNHEY and CDR2 is SVGEGT in the germline V gene. The CDR3 sequence is CASSYIRGGETQYF. The CDR3 DNA is TGTGCCAGCAGTTACATTCGTGGTGGGGAGACCCAGTACTTC.

The J gene is TRBJ1-1, the V gene TRBV19; D perhaps matches TRBD1 (5 bases). V was shortened by 5 bases and J by 0 bases, with 16 bases between the two germline ends. Germline CDR1 is LNHDA and CDR2 is SQIVND (reference sequence). The CDR3 has 16 amino acids. The CDR3 region is CASSDNEAGLNTEAFF. The DNA of the CDR3 is TGTGCCAGTAGTGACAATGAGGCAGGGCTGAACACTGAAGCTTTCTTT.

The chain uses TRBV18 and TRBJ2-7; a possible D gene is TRBD1 (8 bases). Germline V gene sequence: CDR1 KGHSH, CDR2 LQKENI. The ends were cut back, 5 bases at V and 5 bases at J, with 16 bases in the middle. The CDR3 is made up of 14 amino acids. CDR3 in DNA: TGTGCCAGCTCATCGGACAGGGAGGGAAACGAGCAGTACGTC. It specifies CASSSDREGNEQYV.

Only one count was recorded for this clone. This chain connects TRBV13 to TRBJ1-4; D is undetermined. This CDR3 has 12 residues. Germline V lookup: CDR1 PRHDT, CDR2 FYEKMQ (reference sequence). Trimming shortened V by 5 bases and J by 6 bases, and 7 bases separated the two germline ends. CDR3 bases: TGTGCCAGCAGCCGCGGCGATGAAAAACTGTTTTTT. This encodes CASSRGDEKLFF.

The chain has TRBV27 and TRBJ1-1, with D possibly being TRBD1 (6 bases). V dropped 5 bases and J dropped 4 bases, with 11 bases sitting between them. There are 13 residues in the CDR3. CDR1 is MNHEY, CDR2 SMNVEV, per germline (reference sequence). CDR3: CASSAGEGTEAFF. In DNA, the CDR3 is TGTGCCAGCAGTGCAGGGGAAGGCACTGAAGCTTTCTTT.

This chain joins TRBV9 and TRBJ1-5, with 7 bases fitting TRBD1. The CDR3 contains 14 residues. V shed 3 bases, J shed 3 bases, and the junction held 3 bases outside the gene matches. Germline assignment: CDR1 SGDLS and CDR2 YYNGEE. CDR3 region: CASSAGTVNQPQHF. CDR3 in DNA: TGTGCCAGCAGCGCCGGGACAGTCAATCAGCCCCAGCATTTT.

V and J are TRBV6-2 or TRBV6-3 and TRBJ2-7, with TRBD1 identical over 9 bases. The V and J ends lost 6 bases and 4 bases, in that order; junction bases with no gene match: 13. There are 16 residues in the CDR3. Germline V gene lookup returns CDR1 MNHEY and CDR2 SVGEGT. The CDR3 sequence: CASSRPTGGSFYEQYV. CDR3 in DNA: TGTGCCAGCAGCAGGCCTACAGGGGGCAGTTTTTACGAGCAGTACGTC.

The gene calls are TRBV4-1 and TRBJ1-1; D is uncertain. The CDR3 totals 13 residues. Germline loops: CDR1 MGHRA, CDR2 YSYEKL. Deletions cut 4 bases from V and 5 bases from J, with 11 bases between. The CDR3 reads CASSLMQRTEAFF. The CDR3, as DNA: TGCGCCAGCAGCCTTATGCAACGGACTGAAGCTTTCTTT.

The rearrangement uses TRBV6-5 and TRBJ2-2; 7 bases fit TRBD1. V shed 2 bases and J 7 bases; nucleotides not matched to a gene: 7. CDR1 and CDR2 from the germline V gene are MNHEY and SVGAGI. This CDR3 has 15 residues. As DNA, the CDR3 is TGTGCCAGCAGTTACACCGACAGGGTCAGCGGGGAGCTGTTTTTT. It encodes CASSYTDRVSGELFF.

This chain connects TRBV3-1 (or the pseudogene TRBV3-2) to TRBJ1-2; D unclear. Trimming shortened V by 5 bases and J by 8 bases, and 12 bases separated the two germline ends. Germline-derived CDR1 and CDR2 are LGHDT and YNNKEL (reference sequence). This CDR3 is built from 12 residues. As DNA, the CDR3 is TGTGCCAGCAGCGCTCGGACGCGAGGCTACACCTTC. Translated: CASSARTRGYTF.

V usage is TRBV7-2 and J usage is TRBJ2-2; tentatively, D is TRBD2 (5 bases). Germline CDR1 and CDR2: SGHTA and FQGNSA. Trimming shortened V by 5 bases and J by 4 bases, and 17 bases separated the two germline ends. The CDR3 spans 16 residues. CDR3 protein: CASSLGAKLITGELFF. In nucleotides, the CDR3 is TGTGCCAGCAGCCTGGGAGCAAAGTTAATCACCGGGGAGCTGTTTTTT. The variable domain in full, completed from reference TRBV7-2 and TRBJ2-2, reads GAGVSQSPSNKVTEKGKDVELRCDPISGHTALYWYRQSLGQGLEFLIYFQGNSAPDKSGLPSDRFSAERTGGSVSTLTIQRTQQEDSAVYLCASSLGAKLITGELFFGEGSRLTVL.

V gene TRBV18 combines with J gene TRBJ1-2; D remains unclear. CDR3 size: 16 residues. Germline CDR1 is KGHSH and CDR2 is LQKENI. V lost 2 bases and J 2 bases, leaving 15 bases between the germline ends. The CDR3 sequence is CASSPGVVGSNYGYTF. CDR3 coding DNA: TGTGCCAGCTCACCAGGGGTGGTCGGATCGAACTATGGCTACACCTTC.

The rearrangement links TRBV4-2 to TRBJ2-7; TRBD2 agrees at 8 bases. V lost 1 base, J lost 2 bases, and 7 bases stayed unmatched. Looked up from germline, CDR1 is LGHNA and CDR2 is YNFKEQ. The CDR3 covers 16 residues. The CDR3: CASSQVIGRGAYEQYF. CDR3 in DNA: TGTGCCAGCAGCCAAGTAATCGGGAGGGGAGCCTACGAGCAGTACTTC.

The V gene is TRBV5-1, the J gene TRBJ2-1; either TRBD1 or TRBD2 may fit D (5 bases each). CDR1 is SGHRS and CDR2 is YFSETQ in the germline V gene. The germline V and J ends were trimmed by 4 bases and 4 bases, with 18 bases remaining between them. The CDR3 consists of 16 residues. CDR3 in amino acids: CASSLVWGRSYNEQFF. The CDR3 nucleotides read TGCGCCAGCAGCCTGGTATGGGGGAGAAGTTACAATGAGCAGTTCTTC.

The chain couples TRBV18 to TRBJ1-5; D is unclear. Germline V lookup: CDR1 KGHSH, CDR2 LQKENI. Trimming shortened V by 0 bases and J by 2 bases, and 5 bases separated the two germline ends. The CDR3 has 14 amino acids. DNA of the CDR3: TGTGCCAGCTCACCACCGGGCGGCAATCAGCCCCAGCATTTT. The encoded protein is CASSPPGGNQPQHF. Variable domain in full (rest from reference TRBV18 and TRBJ1-5): NAGVMQNPRHLVRRRGQEARLRCSPMKGHSHVYWYRQLPEEGLKFMVYLQKENIIDESGMPKERFSAEFPKEGPSILRIQQVVRGDSAAYFCASSPPGGNQPQHFGDGTRLSIL.

The chain joins TRBV29-1 to TRBJ2-6, with 8 positions matching TRBD1. CDR1 and CDR2 (germline): SQVTM, ANQGSEA. V dropped 6 bases and J dropped 0; count of bases not matched to a gene: 16. There are 19 residues in the CDR3. CDR3 loop: CSVPLRDRKFSSGANVLTF. The CDR3 region has the DNA TGCAGCGTCCCCCTCCGGGACAGGAAATTCTCCTCTGGGGCCAACGTCCTGACTTTC.

This chain connects TRBV29-1 to TRBJ1-1; 7 positions match TRBD1. Germline values: CDR1 SQVTM, CDR2 ANQGSEA. The trim removed 4 bases at V and 1 base at J, leaving 3 bases unmatched. This CDR3 has 13 amino acids. This chain's CDR3 is CSVARTGNTEAFF. DNA for the CDR3: TGCAGCGTTGCGCGGACAGGGAACACTGAAGCTTTCTTT.

The chain is built from TRBV11-2 and TRBJ2-2, with TRBD2 matching 9 bases. The V gene end was trimmed by 1 base and the J gene end by 6 bases; junction bases not matched to a gene: 3. The CDR3 covers 15 residues. Germline CDR1 is SGHAT and CDR2 is FQNNGV. The CDR3 sequence: CASSLGAGGPGELFF. The CDR3 DNA reads TGTGCCAGCAGCTTAGGAGCGGGAGGACCCGGGGAGCTGTTTTTT.

On this clone itself: A read error may produce the germline difference seen at one junction end. This rearrangement joins TRBV7-7 to TRBJ1-1; no definite D call. This CDR3 comprises 13 residues. Germline-derived CDR1 and CDR2 are SSHAT and FNYEAQ (reference sequence). CDR3 region: CASSLAPNTEAFF. The CDR3 coding sequence is TGTGCTAGCAGCTTAGCGCCGAACACTGAAGCTTTCTTT. Full variable domain (rest looked up from reference TRBV7-7 and TRBJ1-1): GAGVSQSPRYKVTKRGQDVTLRCDPISSHATLYWYQQALGQGPEFLTYFNYEAQPDKSGLPSDRFSAERPEGSISTLTIQRTEQRDSAMYRCASSLAPNTEAFFGQGTRLTVV.

The chain carries TRBV6-1 and TRBJ2-7; 7 bases are shared with TRBD1. V was pared by 3 bases and J by 3 bases, with 2 bases of the junction left unmatched. The CDR3 covers 13 residues. From germline, CDR1 is MNHNS and CDR2 SASEGT. Written as DNA, the CDR3 is TGTGCCAGCAGTGAGGACAGGTTCTACGAGCAGTACGTC. Its protein product is CASSEDRFYEQYV.

The chain employs TRBV21-1 and TRBJ1-5; no DNA check was done on the table's D call, TRBD1. TRBV21-1 has pseudogene status. The CDR3 is made up of 18 amino acids. CDR3 DNA sequence: TGTGCCAGCAGCATTCCTTTCCGAGACAGGGAGGCCTATCAGCCCCAGCATTTT. Amino acid sequence: CASSIPFRDREAYQPQHF.

J is TRBJ1-1 and V is TRBV6-6; 10 bases align to TRBD1. The trim removed 7 bases at V and 0 bases at J, leaving 8 bases unmatched. The CDR3 spans 16 residues. In germline, CDR1 is MNHNY, CDR2 SVGAGI (reference sequence). The CDR3 is CASNLGTGALNTEAFF. For the CDR3, the DNA is TGTGCCAGCAATCTAGGGACAGGGGCTCTGAACACTGAAGCTTTCTTT.

This sequence joins TRBV5-1 and TRBJ1-1; 8 positions agree with TRBD1. The J segment lost 5 bases and the V segment lost 0 bases, leaving 18 bases of the junction unmatched. The CDR3 has 19 residues. CDR1 is SGHRS, CDR2 YFSETQ, per germline. Here the CDR3 DNA reads TGCGCCAGCAGCTTGGCGGATACCAGACAGGGGCGAGTAGGGACTGAAGCTTTCTTT. Protein sequence: CASSLADTRQGRVGTEAFF.

The gene calls are TRBV12-3 or TRBV12-4 and TRBJ2-2; D uncertain. The CDR3 is made up of 13 amino acids. V was pared by 6 bases and J by 1 base, with 6 bases between. For the CDR3, the DNA is TGTGCCAGCAGCCCGCAGAACACCGGGGAGCTGTTTTTT. The encoded protein is CASSPQNTGELFF.

This chain uses TRBV6-5 with TRBJ2-7, with 8 bases aligning to TRBD2. CDR3 length: 15 residues. Germline CDR1 and CDR2: MNHEY and SVGAGI. J lost 6 bases, V lost 2 bases, and 9 bases had no gene match. DNA for the CDR3: TGTGCCAGCAGTTACAGTAGCGGGACCGCCAGCGAGCAGTACTTC. Its translation is CASSYSSGTASEQYF.

The V and J genes are TRBV6-6 and TRBJ2-2, with 11 bases fitting TRBD1. The CDR3 runs to 16 residues. Germline V gives CDR1 MNHNY, CDR2 SVGAGI (reference sequence). V shed 6 bases and J 4 bases; nucleotides not matched to a gene: 7. The DNA of the CDR3 is TGTGCCAGCAGCCCCGGGACAGGGGGAGTCACCGGGGAGCTGTTTTTT. Its protein product is CASSPGTGGVTGELFF.

The J gene is TRBJ2-2, the V gene TRBV5-5, with TRBD1 matching over 12 bases. The CDR3 is 17 residues long. In germline, CDR1 is SGHKS, CDR2 YYEKEE (reference sequence). The V gene end was trimmed by 1 base and the J gene end by 6 bases; junction bases not matched to a gene: 7. The CDR3 region has the DNA TGTGCCAGCAGCTTGCCTTGGGGACAGGGGGCGGCCGGGGAGCTGTTTTTT. Translation: CASSLPWGQGAAGELFF.